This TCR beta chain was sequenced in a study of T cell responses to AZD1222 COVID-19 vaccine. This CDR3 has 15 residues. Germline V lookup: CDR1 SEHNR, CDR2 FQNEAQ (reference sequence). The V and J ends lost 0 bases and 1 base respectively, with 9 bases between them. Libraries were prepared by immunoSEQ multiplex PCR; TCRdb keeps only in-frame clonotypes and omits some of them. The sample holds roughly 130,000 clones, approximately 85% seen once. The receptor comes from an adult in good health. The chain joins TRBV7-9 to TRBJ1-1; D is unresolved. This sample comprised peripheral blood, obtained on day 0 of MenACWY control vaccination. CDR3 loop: CASSLAWQRNTEAFF. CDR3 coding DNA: TGTGCCAGCAGCTTAGCGTGGCAGCGGAACACTGAAGCTTTCTTT.